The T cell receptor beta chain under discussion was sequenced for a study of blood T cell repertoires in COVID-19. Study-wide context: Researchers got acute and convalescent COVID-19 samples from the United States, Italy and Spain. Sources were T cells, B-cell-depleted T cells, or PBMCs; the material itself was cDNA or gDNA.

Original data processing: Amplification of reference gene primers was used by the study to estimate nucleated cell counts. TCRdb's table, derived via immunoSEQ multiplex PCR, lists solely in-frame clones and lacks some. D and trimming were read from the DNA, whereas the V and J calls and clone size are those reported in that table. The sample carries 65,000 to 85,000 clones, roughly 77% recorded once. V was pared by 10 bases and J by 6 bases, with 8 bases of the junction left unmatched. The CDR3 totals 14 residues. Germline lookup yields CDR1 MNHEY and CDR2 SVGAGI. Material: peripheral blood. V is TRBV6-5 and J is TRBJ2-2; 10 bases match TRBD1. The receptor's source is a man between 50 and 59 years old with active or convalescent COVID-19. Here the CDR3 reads CATSRDRGSGELFF. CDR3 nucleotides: TGTGCCACCTCCCGGGACAGGGGTTCCGGGGAGCTGTTTTTT.